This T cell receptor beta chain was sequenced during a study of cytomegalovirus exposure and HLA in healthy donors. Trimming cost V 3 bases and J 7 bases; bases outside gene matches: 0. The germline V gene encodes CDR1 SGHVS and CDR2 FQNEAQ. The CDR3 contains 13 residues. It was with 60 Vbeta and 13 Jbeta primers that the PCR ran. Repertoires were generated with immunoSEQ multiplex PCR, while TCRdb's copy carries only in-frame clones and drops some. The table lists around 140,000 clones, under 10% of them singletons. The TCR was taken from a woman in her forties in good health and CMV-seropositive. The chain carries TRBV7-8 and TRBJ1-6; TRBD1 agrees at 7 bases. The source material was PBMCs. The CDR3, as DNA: TGTGCCAGCAGCTTGGGACAGAATTCACCCCTCCACTTT. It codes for CASSLGQNSPLHF.